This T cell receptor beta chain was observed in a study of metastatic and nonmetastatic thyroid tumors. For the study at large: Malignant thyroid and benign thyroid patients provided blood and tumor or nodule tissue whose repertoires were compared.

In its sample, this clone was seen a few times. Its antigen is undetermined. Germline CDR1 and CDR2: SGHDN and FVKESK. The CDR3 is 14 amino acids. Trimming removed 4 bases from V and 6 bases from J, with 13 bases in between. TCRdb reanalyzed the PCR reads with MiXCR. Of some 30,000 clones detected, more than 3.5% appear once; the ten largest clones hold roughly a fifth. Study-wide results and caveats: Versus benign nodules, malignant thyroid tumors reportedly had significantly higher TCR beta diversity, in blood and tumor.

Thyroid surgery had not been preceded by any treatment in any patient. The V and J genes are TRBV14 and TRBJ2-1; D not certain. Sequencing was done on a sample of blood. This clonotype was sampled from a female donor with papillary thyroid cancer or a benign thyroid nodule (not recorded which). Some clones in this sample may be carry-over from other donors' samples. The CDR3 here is CASSPHDPGNEQFF. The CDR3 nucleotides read TGTGCCAGCAGCCCCCATGATCCGGGCAATGAGCAGTTCTTC.